This T cell receptor beta chain derives from a study of PD-L1 blockade in urothelial cancer. As for the study in general: Patients' histories included 0 to 3 prior chemotherapy regimens. Analyses used blood from 3 weeks (second dose) and 6 weeks after treatment start. Median blood clonality was roughly 0.087, with some 89,000 unique TCRs.

Synthetic templates analogous to TCR were spiked into all PCRs individually. TCRdb's table, derived via immunoSEQ multiplex PCR, lists solely in-frame clones and lacks some. The data show around 25,000 clones, with around 88% seen just once and approximately 3% held by the top ten. The receptor comes from a man in his fifties with urothelial cancer. Sequences were derived from PBMCs, sampled around atezolizumab (anti-PD-L1) treatment.

DNA of the CDR3: TGTGCCAGCAGCGGAGGGACAGGGAAAATATATGGCTACACCTTC. Its protein is CASSGGTGKIYGYTF. This chain uses TRBV9 with TRBJ1-2, with 9 bases identical to TRBD1. The germline gives CDR1 SGDLS, CDR2 YYNGEE. With 3 bases clipped from V and 5 bases from J, the junction kept 8 bases outside the gene matches. The CDR3 sequence is 15 residues long.